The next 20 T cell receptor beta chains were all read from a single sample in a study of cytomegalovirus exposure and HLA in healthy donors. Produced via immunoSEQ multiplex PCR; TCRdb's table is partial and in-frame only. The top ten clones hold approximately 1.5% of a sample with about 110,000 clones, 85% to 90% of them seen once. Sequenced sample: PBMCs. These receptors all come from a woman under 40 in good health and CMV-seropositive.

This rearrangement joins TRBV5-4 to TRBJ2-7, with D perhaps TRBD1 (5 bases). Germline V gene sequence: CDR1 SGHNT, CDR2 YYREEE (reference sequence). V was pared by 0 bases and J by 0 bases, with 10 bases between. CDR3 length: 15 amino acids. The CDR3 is CASSLEGRDSYEQYF. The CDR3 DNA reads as TGTGCCAGCAGCTTGGAGGGCAGGGACTCCTACGAGCAGTACTTC.

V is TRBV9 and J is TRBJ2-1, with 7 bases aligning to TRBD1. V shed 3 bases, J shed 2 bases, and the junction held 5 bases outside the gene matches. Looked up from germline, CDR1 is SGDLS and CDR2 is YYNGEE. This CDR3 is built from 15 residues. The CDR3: CASSGTGSTYNEQFF. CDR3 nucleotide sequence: TGTGCCAGCAGCGGGACAGGTTCCACCTACAATGAGCAGTTCTTC.

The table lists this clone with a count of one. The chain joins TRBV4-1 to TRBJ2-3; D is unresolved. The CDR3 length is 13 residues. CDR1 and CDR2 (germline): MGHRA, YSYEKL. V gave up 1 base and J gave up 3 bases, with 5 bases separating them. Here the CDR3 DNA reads TGCGCCAGCAGCCAAGTACAGACAGATACGCAGTATTTT. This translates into CASSQVQTDTQYF.

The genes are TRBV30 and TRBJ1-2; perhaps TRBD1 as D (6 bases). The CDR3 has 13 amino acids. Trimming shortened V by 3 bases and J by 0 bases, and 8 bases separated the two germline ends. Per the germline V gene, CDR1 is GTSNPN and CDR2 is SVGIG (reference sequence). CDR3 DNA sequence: TGTGCCTGGAGAGACAGGTCTAACTATGGCTACACCTTC. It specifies CAWRDRSNYGYTF. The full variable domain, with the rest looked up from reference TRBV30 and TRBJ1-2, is SQTIHQWPATLVQPVGSPLSLECTVEGTSNPNLYWYRQAAGRGLQLLFYSVGIGQISSEVPQNLSASRPQDRQFILSSKKLLLSDSGFYLCAWRDRSNYGYTFGSGTRLTVV.

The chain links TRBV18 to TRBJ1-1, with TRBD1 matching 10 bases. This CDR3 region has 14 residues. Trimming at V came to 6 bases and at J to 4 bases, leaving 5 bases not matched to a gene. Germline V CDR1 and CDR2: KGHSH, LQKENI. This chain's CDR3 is CASSPGQGTTEAFF. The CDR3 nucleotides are TGTGCCAGCTCGCCGGGACAGGGGACCACTGAAGCTTTCTTT. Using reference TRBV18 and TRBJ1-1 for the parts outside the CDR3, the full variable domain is NAGVMQNPRHLVRRRGQEARLRCSPMKGHSHVYWYRQLPEEGLKFMVYLQKENIIDESGMPKERFSAEFPKEGPSILRIQQVVRGDSAAYFCASSPGQGTTEAFFGQGTRLTVV.

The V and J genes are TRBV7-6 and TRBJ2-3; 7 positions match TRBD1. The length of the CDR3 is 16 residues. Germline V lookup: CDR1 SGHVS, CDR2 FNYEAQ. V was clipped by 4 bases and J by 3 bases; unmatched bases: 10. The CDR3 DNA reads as TGTGCCAGCAGCTCCCTCCAGGGGGTACCAACAGATACGCAGTATTTT. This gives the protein CASSSLQGVPTDTQYF.

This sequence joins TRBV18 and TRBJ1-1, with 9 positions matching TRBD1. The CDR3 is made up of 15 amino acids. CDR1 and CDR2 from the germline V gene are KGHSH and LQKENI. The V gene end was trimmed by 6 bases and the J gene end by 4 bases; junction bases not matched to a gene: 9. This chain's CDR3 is CASSEQGAEGTEAFF. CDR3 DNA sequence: TGTGCCAGCTCCGAACAGGGGGCGGAGGGCACTGAAGCTTTCTTT. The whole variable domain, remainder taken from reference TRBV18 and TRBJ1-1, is NAGVMQNPRHLVRRRGQEARLRCSPMKGHSHVYWYRQLPEEGLKFMVYLQKENIIDESGMPKERFSAEFPKEGPSILRIQQVVRGDSAAYFCASSEQGAEGTEAFFGQGTRLTVV.

CDR3 loop: CASSRVGGQAGELFF. CDR3 DNA: TGTGCCAGCAGCCGGGTCGGGGGGCAAGCCGGGGAGCTGTTTTTT. The chain links TRBV4-2 to TRBJ2-2, with D possibly TRBD2 on 7 matching bases. Trimming pared 4 bases from V and 6 bases from J, leaving 15 bases between. The CDR3 covers 15 residues. CDR1 and CDR2 from the germline V gene are LGHNA and YNFKEQ.

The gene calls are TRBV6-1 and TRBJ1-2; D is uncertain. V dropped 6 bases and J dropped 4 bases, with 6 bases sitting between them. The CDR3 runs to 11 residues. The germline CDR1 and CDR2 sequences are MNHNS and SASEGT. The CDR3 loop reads CASRIGYGYTF. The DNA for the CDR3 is TGTGCCAGCAGGATCGGCTATGGCTACACCTTC.

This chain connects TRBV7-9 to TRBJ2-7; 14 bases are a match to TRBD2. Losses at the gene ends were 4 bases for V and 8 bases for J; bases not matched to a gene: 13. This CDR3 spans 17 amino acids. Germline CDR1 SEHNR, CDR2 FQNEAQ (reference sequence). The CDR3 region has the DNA TGTGCCAGCAGCTCGGGACTAGCGGGGGCCCATGTACCGAAGCAGTACTTC. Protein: CASSSGLAGAHVPKQYF. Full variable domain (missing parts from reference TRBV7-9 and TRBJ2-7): DTGVSQNPRHKITKRGQNVTFRCDPISEHNRLYWYRQTLGQGPEFLTYFQNEAQLEKSRLLSDRFSAERPKGSFSTLEIQRTEQGDSAMYLCASSSGLAGAHVPKQYFGPGTRLTVT.

DNA of the CDR3: TGTGCCAGCAGTCCCGGATCTACCTCGGAGAATGAGCAGTTCTTC. Translation gives CASSPGSTSENEQFF. The chain couples TRBV27 to TRBJ2-1; D gene unclear. The CDR3 loop spans 15 amino acids. Per germline, CDR1 MNHEY and CDR2 SMNVEV (reference sequence). Trimming stripped 5 bases from V and 7 bases from J, with 18 bases between.

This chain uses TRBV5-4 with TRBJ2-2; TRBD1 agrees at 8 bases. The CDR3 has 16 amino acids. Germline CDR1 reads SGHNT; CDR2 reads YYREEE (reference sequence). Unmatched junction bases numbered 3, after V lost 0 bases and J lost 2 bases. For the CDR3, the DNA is TGTGCCAGCAGCTTGGCAGGGGGCGGAAACACCGGGGAGCTGTTTTTT. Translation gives CASSLAGGGNTGELFF.

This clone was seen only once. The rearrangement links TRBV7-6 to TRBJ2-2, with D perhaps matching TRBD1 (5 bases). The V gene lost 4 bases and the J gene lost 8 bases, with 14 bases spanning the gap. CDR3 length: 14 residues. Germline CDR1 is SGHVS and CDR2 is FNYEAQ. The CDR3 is CASSSRQIVGELFF. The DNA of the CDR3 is TGTGCCAGCAGCTCTCGACAGATCGTAGGGGAGCTGTTTTTT. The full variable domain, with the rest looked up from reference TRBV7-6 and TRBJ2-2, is GAGVSQSPRYKVTKRGQDVALRCDPISGHVSLYWYRQALGQGPEFLTYFNYEAQQDKSGLPNDRFSAERPEGSISTLTIQRTEQRDSAMYRCASSSRQIVGELFFGEGSRLTVL.

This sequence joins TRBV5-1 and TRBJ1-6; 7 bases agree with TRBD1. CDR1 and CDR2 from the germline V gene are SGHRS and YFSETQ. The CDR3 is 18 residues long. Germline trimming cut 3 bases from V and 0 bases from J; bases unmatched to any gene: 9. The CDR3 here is CASSSRSGGSSYNSPLHF. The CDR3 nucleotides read TGCGCCAGCAGCTCCCGTTCAGGGGGGAGCTCCTATAATTCACCCCTCCACTTT.

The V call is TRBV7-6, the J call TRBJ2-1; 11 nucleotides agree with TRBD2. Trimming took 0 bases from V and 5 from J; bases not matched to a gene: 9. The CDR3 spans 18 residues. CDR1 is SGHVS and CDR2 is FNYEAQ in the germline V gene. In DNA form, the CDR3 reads TGTGCCAGCAGCTTAGCACAACCCGGGACTAGCGGCAACAATGAGCAGTTCTTC. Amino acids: CASSLAQPGTSGNNEQFF.

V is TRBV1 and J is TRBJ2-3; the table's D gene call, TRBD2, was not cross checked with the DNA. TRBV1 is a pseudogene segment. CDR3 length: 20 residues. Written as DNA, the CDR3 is TGCACCAGCAGCCATCGCCTCCCCGGGCTAGCGGGGGGCCCGCCAGATACGCAGTATTTT. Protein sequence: CTSSHRLPGLAGGPPDTQYF.

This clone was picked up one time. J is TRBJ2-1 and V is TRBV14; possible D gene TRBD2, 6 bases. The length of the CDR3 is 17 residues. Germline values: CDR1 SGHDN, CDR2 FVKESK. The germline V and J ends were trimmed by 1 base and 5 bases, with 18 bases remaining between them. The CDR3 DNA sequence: TGTGCCAGCAGCCAAGTTGCCGGAATGGGACTGGACAATGAGCAGTTCTTC. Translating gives CASSQVAGMGLDNEQFF.

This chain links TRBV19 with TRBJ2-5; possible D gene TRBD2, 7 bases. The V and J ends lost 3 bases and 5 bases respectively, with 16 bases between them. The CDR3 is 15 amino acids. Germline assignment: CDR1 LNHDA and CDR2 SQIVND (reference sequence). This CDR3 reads CASSIQGRVEETQYF. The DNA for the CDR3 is TGTGCCAGTAGTATCCAGGGGAGGGTCGAGGAGACCCAGTACTTC.

DNA for the CDR3: TGTGCCAGCAGCTTTGACAGGGTGGATGAGCAGTTCTTC. Translated: CASSFDRVDEQFF. This sequence joins TRBV5-6 and TRBJ2-1; 7 bases are a match to TRBD1. The V gene's germline CDR1 is SGHDT and CDR2 YYEEEE. The CDR3 is 13 residues long. V shed 2 bases, J shed 8 bases, and the junction held 4 bases outside the gene matches.

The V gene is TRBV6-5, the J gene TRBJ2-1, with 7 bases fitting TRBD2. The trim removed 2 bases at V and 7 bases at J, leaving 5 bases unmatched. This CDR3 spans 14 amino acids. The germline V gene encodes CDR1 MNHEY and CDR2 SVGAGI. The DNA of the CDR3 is TGTGCCAGCAGTTACGGGGCGGGGGAGAATGAGCAGTTCTTC. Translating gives CASSYGAGENEQFF.